The next 8 T cell receptor beta chains were all read from a single sample in a study of blood T cells in healthy people across ages. PCR was performed a second time for about 7 to 11 cycles using a sample-barcoded 5' primer and a J-beta primer mix. TCRdb recomputed calls from the 5' RACE reads with MiXCR, one row per CDR3 protein. The repertoire holds 850,000 to 1,000,000 distinct CDR3 sequences, with 51% as singletons. Material for sequencing was blood. The receptor source for this set is a woman aged 60-75 years in good health.

This sequence joins TRBV6-5 and TRBJ2-5, with a weak D call TRBD2 (5 bases). The germline gives CDR1 MNHEY, CDR2 SVGAGI. V was trimmed by 6 bases and J by 2 bases, leaving 16 bases between them. This CDR3 contains 15 residues. The CDR3 DNA sequence: TGTGCCAGCAGAAAAGCGGCTAACTTTCAAGAGACCCAGTACTTC. Protein product: CASRKAANFQETQYF.

The rearrangement links TRBV7-2 to TRBJ2-7; 11 positions agree with TRBD2. The V gene end was trimmed by 1 base and the J gene end by 2 bases; junction bases not matched to a gene: 1. The CDR3 totals 15 residues. Germline V gene data show CDR1 as SGHTA and CDR2 as FQGNSA. The CDR3 bases are TGTGCCAGCAGCTTAGTAGCGGGGGGGGCCTACGAGCAGTACTTC. Amino acid sequence: CASSLVAGGAYEQYF. The full variable domain, completed using reference TRBV7-2 and TRBJ2-7, is GAGVSQSPSNKVTEKGKDVELRCDPISGHTALYWYRQSLGQGLEFLIYFQGNSAPDKSGLPSDRFSAERTGGSVSTLTIQRTQQEDSAVYLCASSLVAGGAYEQYFGPGTRLTVT.

The J gene is TRBJ2-1, the V gene TRBV5-1, with 11 nucleotides matching TRBD2. The CDR3 runs 16 residues. CDR1 SGHRS and CDR2 YFSETQ come from the germline V gene. J gave up 8 bases and V 0 bases, and 7 bases lay outside the gene matches. DNA for the CDR3: TGCGCCAGCAGCTTGGGACTAGCGGGATTCGGTGATGAGCAGTTCTTC. It is translated as CASSLGLAGFGDEQFF. The full variable domain, with the rest looked up from reference TRBV5-1 and TRBJ2-1, is KAGVTQTPRYLIKTRGQQVTLSCSPISGHRSVSWYQQTPGQGLQFLFEYFSETQRNKGNFPGRFSGRQFSNSRSEMNVSTLELGDSALYLCASSLGLAGFGDEQFFGPGTRLTVL.

The V and J genes are TRBV28 and TRBJ2-1; D is undetermined. Germline V gives CDR1 MDHEN, CDR2 SYDVKM. Trimming removed 6 bases at V and 8 bases at J, with 14 bases between. There are 13 residues in the CDR3. The CDR3 reads CASSFILVDEQFF. The CDR3 DNA is TGTGCCAGCAGCTTTATCCTAGTTGATGAGCAGTTCTTC.

The V gene is TRBV25-1, the J gene TRBJ1-2; D not resolved. The V gene lost 1 base and the J gene lost 7 bases, with 4 bases spanning the gap. This CDR3 is built from 11 residues. Germline CDR1 MGHDK, CDR2 SYGVNS. The CDR3 DNA follows: TGTGCCAGCAGTGAATCTTTTGGCTACACCTTC. This codes for CASSESFGYTF.

Concerning this clonotype itself: This likely came from a read error, as a far larger clone is one base away. The J gene is TRBJ2-5, the V gene TRBV11-2, with unresolved D. CDR1 and CDR2 from the germline V gene are SGHAT and FQNNGV. The CDR3 sequence is 11 residues long. This CDR3 reads CANSLVETQYF. CDR3 sequence (DNA): TGTGCCAACAGCTTAGTAGAGACCCAGTACTTC. Complete variable domain (other parts from reference TRBV11-2 and TRBJ2-5): EAGVAQSPRYKIIEKRQSVAFWCNPISGHATLYWYQQILGQGPKLLIQFQNNGVVDDSQLPKDRFSAERLKGVDSTLKIQPAKLEDSAVYLCANSLVETQYFGPGTRLLVL.

On this clonotype itself: A much larger clone lies one base from this, so it may be a read error. The V call is TRBV12-3 or TRBV12-4, the J call TRBJ1-1; 8 nucleotides agree with TRBD1. The CDR3 runs to 14 residues. V gave up 3 bases and J gave up 4 bases; unmatched junction bases: 4. CDR3 sequence: CASSFRDRSTEAFF. The CDR3 DNA sequence: TGTGCCAGCAGTTTCCGGGACAGGAGCACTGAAGCTTTCTTT.

The chain has TRBV7-6 and TRBJ2-4; perhaps TRBD1 as D (7 bases). Near its end, the DNA agrees better with TRBJ2-7, so the J call may be wrong. The CDR3 runs 14 residues. Germline V lookup: CDR1 SGHVS, CDR2 FNYEAQ. CDR3 nucleotides: TGTGCCAGCAGCCTCAGGGGGGAGGCCTACGAGCAGTACTTC. Translating gives CASSLRGEAYEQYF.